These T cell receptor beta chains were read from a single sample in a study of T cells in Graves' hyperthyroidism and ophthalmopathy. TCRdb fed the multiplex PCR reads into MiXCR, producing one record per CDR3 protein. The table records hundreds of thousands of distinct CDR3 sequences, roughly 15% of them present only once. Specimen: blood. These receptors were taken from a woman aged 40 to 50 with Graves' ophthalmopathy. CDR3s include the opening cysteine and the closing phenylalanine or tryptophan. The D gene is left open where the match is weak. For some rows the clone size is stated as once, few or many, or as a class when expanded; others skip it.

clone size,D gene,V gene,J gene,CDR3 protein,CDR3 DNA
many,TRBD1,TRBV20-1,TRBJ1-2,CSARDPTGDLYGYTF,TGCAGTGCTAGAGATCCGACAGGGGATCTCTATGGCTACACCTTC
many,NA,TRBV7-2,TRBJ2-2,CASSIQDWDTGELFF,TGTGCCAGCAGCATACAGGATTGGGACACCGGGGAGCTGTTTTTT
many,NA,TRBV10-3,TRBJ2-7,CAISGGVTESSYEQYF,TGTGCCATCAGTGGGGGCGTGACGGAGAGCTCCTACGAGCAGTACTTC
many,NA,TRBV6-2/TRBV6-3,TRBJ2-5,CATLATGHMETQYF,TGTGCCACCCTTGCGACGGGACATATGGAGACCCAGTACTTC
many,NA,TRBV27,TRBJ2-7,CASSGRDPWEQYF,TGTGCCAGCAGTGGCCGGGACCCCTGGGAGCAGTACTTC
NA,NA,TRBV28,TRBJ2-7,CATGSQGRSYEQYF,TGTGCCACCGGATCCCAGGGGAGGTCCTACGAGCAGTACTTC
NA,NA,TRBV7-9,TRBJ1-1,CASSLAQGRFIEAFF,TGTGCCAGCAGCTTAGCACAGGGTAGATTTATAGAAGCTTTCTTT
many,NA,TRBV7-3,TRBJ2-5,CASSLSNQETQYF,TGTGCCAGCAGCTTATCAAACCAAGAGACCCAGTACTTC
NA,TRBD1,TRBV7-2,TRBJ2-4,CASSFDRGVKNIQYF,TGTGCCAGCAGCTTCGACAGGGGAGTCAAAAACATTCAGTACTTC
many,TRBD2,TRBV6-1,TRBJ2-5,CASSGGTSGSQTQYF,TGTGCCAGCAGTGGGGGGACTAGCGGGAGTCAGACCCAGTACTTC
many,NA,TRBV19,TRBJ1-1,CASLRGDAEAFF,TGTGCCAGTCTCAGAGGGGATGCTGAAGCTTTCTTT
NA,TRBD1,TRBV28,TRBJ2-2,CASEQGDTGELFF,TGTGCCAGCGAACAGGGGGACACCGGGGAGCTGTTTTTT